These T cell receptor beta chains were read from a single sample in a study of beta chain features in type 1 diabetes. TCRdb's copy holds only in-frame clones and misses some; the assay was immunoSEQ multiplex PCR. The sample records some 270,000 clones, approximately 8.1% being singletons. Sequenced input: central memory CD4+ T cells from blood. Receptors were obtained from a young woman in good health. Each CDR3 is given with its conserved first and last residue. A D gene is named only where the DNA matches it firmly. Clone size, where shown, is once, few, many, or a class for clones that have expanded.

DNA: TGCGCCAGCAGCCGGACCCGTGTGGACACTGAAGCTTTCTTT
CDR3: CASSRTRVDTEAFF
V: TRBV5-1
J: TRBJ1-1
D: .
length: 14
size: .

DNA: TGTGCCTGGAGGAGGGGACTAGCGGGAGGGACTAATACGCAGTATTTT
CDR3: CAWRRGLAGGTNTQYF
V: TRBV30
J: TRBJ2-3
D: TRBD2
length: 16
size: many

DNA: TGTGCCATCAGTGAGTCGAAGGGCACAGATACGCAGTATTTT
CDR3: CAISESKGTDTQYF
V: TRBV10-3
J: TRBJ2-3
D: .
length: 14
size: .

DNA: TGTGCCAGCAGCTTAGTGGCTAGCGGGAAGTTACACGAGCAGTACTTC
CDR3: CASSLVASGKLHEQYF
V: TRBV7-2
J: TRBJ2-7
D: TRBD2
length: 16
size: few

DNA: TGTGCCAGCAGCCAAGCGACAGGGGTTGGGACCCAGTACTTC
CDR3: CASSQATGVGTQYF
V: TRBV4-2
J: TRBJ2-5
D: TRBD1
length: 14
size: few

DNA: TGTGCCAGCAGTTTCCGAGGAGGCCAAGAGACCCAGTACTTC
CDR3: CASSFRGGQETQYF
V: TRBV27
J: TRBJ2-5
D: .
length: 14
size: .

DNA: TGTGCCAGCAGCCAGCGGACTTACACCGGGGAGCTGTTTTTT
CDR3: CASSQRTYTGELFF
V: TRBV6-5
J: TRBJ2-2
D: .
length: 14
size: few

DNA: TGTGCCAGCTCACCACGAAGCACCGGGGAGCTGTTTTTT
CDR3: CASSPRSTGELFF
V: TRBV18
J: TRBJ2-2
D: .
length: 13
size: many

DNA: TGTGCCAGCAGCCCTGGACAGCCGTCGCAGTCGCCCCAGCATTTT
CDR3: CASSPGQPSQSPQHF
V: TRBV6-6
J: TRBJ1-5
D: .
length: 15
size: few

DNA: TGTGCCAGCAGCCGCCCCCGACAGGCGGGGGGCTACACCTTC
CDR3: CASSRPRQAGGYTF
V: TRBV7-2
J: TRBJ1-2
D: .
length: 14
size: few

DNA: TGCGCCAGCAGCCAAGACCCGGGGTTCAATCAGCCCCAGCATTTT
CDR3: CASSQDPGFNQPQHF
V: TRBV4-3
J: TRBJ1-5
D: .
length: 15
size: .

DNA: TGTGCCAGCCGCGGGACTAGCGGAAACAATGAGCAGTTCTTC
CDR3: CASRGTSGNNEQFF
V: TRBV27
J: TRBJ2-1
D: TRBD2
length: 14
size: many

DNA: TGTGCCTCCCGGACAGGGGTCGAGCAGTACTTC
CDR3: CASRTGVEQYF
V: TRBV30
J: TRBJ2-7
D: TRBD1
length: 11
size: few

DNA: TGTGCCAGCAGCTTAACAGGCCGGACTAGCGGGAGGAGTGGGGCCAACGTCCTGACTTTC
CDR3: CASSLTGRTSGRSGANVLTF
V: TRBV7-3
J: TRBJ2-6
D: TRBD2
length: 20
size: many

DNA: TGCGCCAGCAGCGGCACAGGGGCCGAGACCCAGTACTTC
CDR3: CASSGTGAETQYF
V: TRBV5-1
J: TRBJ2-5
D: TRBD1
length: 13
size: .

DNA: TGTGCCAGTACCCTAAGGACAGGGGCGAACTATGGCTACACCTTC
CDR3: CASTLRTGANYGYTF
V: TRBV19
J: TRBJ1-2
D: TRBD1
length: 15
size: few